These T cell receptor beta chains were read from a single sample in a study of shared clonotypes between healthy human individuals. Assay used: immunoSEQ multiplex PCR; TCRdb lists only in-frame clones, some missing. The table has about 490,000 clones, roughly 85% seen once. Sequenced sample: PBMCs. The receptors originated from a woman between 40 and 50 years old in good health. Some clones in this sample may be carry-over from other donors' samples. Each CDR3 is given with its conserved first and last residue. Each record gives: D gene, V gene, J gene, clone size, CDR3 protein, CDR3 DNA. D genes are given only for firm matches. Size values are once, few and many counts, or a class for expanded clones, and some rows have none.

.,TRBV5-1,TRBJ1-4,.,CASSLAGLPNEKLFF,TGCGCCAGCAGCTTGGCCGGTTTACCAAACGAAAAACTGTTTTTT
.,TRBV5-1,TRBJ2-1,.,CASSLEGNEQFF,TGCGCCAGCAGCTTGGAGGGCAATGAGCAGTTCTTC
TRBD1,TRBV9,TRBJ1-4,.,CASNHRGLANEKLFF,TGTGCCAGCAATCACAGGGGTCTCGCTAATGAAAAACTGTTTTTT
.,TRBV27,TRBJ2-3,.,CASRPRGIRADTQYF,TGTGCCAGCAGACCCCGGGGCATACGGGCAGATACGCAGTATTTT
.,TRBV2,TRBJ1-5,once,CASSEGGDPRQPQHF,TGTGCCAGCAGTGAAGGAGGCGACCCCCGCCAGCCCCAGCATTTT
.,TRBV28,TRBJ1-2,.,CASSLAGTEYGYTF,TGTGCCAGCAGTTTGGCTGGGACGGAGTATGGCTACACCTTC
TRBD2,TRBV4-1,TRBJ2-5,.,CASSQAAGDGETQYF,TGCGCCAGCAGCCAAGCCGCGGGGGACGGAGAGACCCAGTACTTC
.,TRBV28,TRBJ2-7,.,CASSQKTPTNYEQYF,TGTGCCAGCAGCCAGAAGACCCCGACTAATTACGAGCAGTACTTC
.,TRBV7-9,TRBJ2-1,.,CASSSSSGEQFF,TGTGCCAGCAGCTCCTCGTCAGGTGAGCAGTTCTTC
TRBD2,TRBV28,TRBJ2-3,.,CASSLGLAGLLGDTQYF,TGTGCCAGCAGTCTTGGACTAGCGGGCTTACTAGGGGATACGCAGTATTTT
TRBD2,TRBV5-1,TRBJ2-7,once,CASSVGDLAGMYEQYF,TGCGCCAGCAGCGTGGGGGATCTAGCGGGAATGTACGAGCAGTACTTC
.,TRBV7-8,TRBJ2-7,.,CASSLIHGSDPPYEQYF,TGTGCCAGCAGCTTAATTCACGGGAGCGATCCCCCCTACGAGCAGTACTTC
.,TRBV5-1,TRBJ1-6,.,CASSLGERNSPLHF,TGCGCCAGCAGCTTGGGGGAAAGGAATTCACCCCTCCACTTT
.,TRBV4-2,TRBJ2-7,many,CASSQEVGVGGNEQYF,TGTGCCAGCAGCCAAGAGGTGGGAGTGGGTGGAAACGAGCAGTACTTC
TRBD2,TRBV5-4,TRBJ2-2,.,CASSFPGGRGTGELFF,TGTGCCAGCAGCTTTCCCGGCGGGAGGGGCACCGGGGAGCTGTTTTTT
TRBD1,TRBV11-2,TRBJ2-7,.,CASSGDRDYEQYF,TGTGCCAGCAGCGGGGACAGAGACTACGAGCAGTACTTC
TRBD2,TRBV6-1,TRBJ2-1,.,CASSELLAGLNEQFF,TGTGCCAGCAGTGAACTACTAGCGGGACTCAATGAGCAGTTCTTC
TRBD1,TRBV29-1,TRBJ2-7,.,CSGTGQADEQYF,TGCAGCGGTACCGGACAGGCCGACGAGCAGTACTTC
.,TRBV7-2,TRBJ1-1,.,CASSFRFGREAFF,TGTGCCAGCAGCTTTCGGTTCGGGAGGGAAGCTTTCTTT
TRBD2,TRBV29-1,TRBJ2-1,few,CSVTGLAGGQYNEQFF,TGCAGCGTTACAGGACTAGCGGGAGGTCAGTACAATGAGCAGTTCTTC
.,TRBV10-3,TRBJ1-2,few,CAISESPGGYTF,TGTGCCATCAGTGAGTCGCCAGGGGGCTACACCTTC
.,TRBV10-3,TRBJ2-7,.,CAIRVGQSSYEQYF,TGTGCCATCAGGGTTGGACAGTCATCCTACGAGCAGTACTTC
.,TRBV11-1,TRBJ2-2,.,CASSFTPTGSAGELFF,TGTGCCAGCAGCTTCACACCAACAGGGTCGGCCGGGGAGCTGTTTTTT
TRBD1,TRBV7-9,TRBJ1-1,.,CASSLDAGQGTNTEAFF,TGTGCCAGCAGCTTGGACGCGGGACAGGGTACGAACACTGAAGCTTTCTTT
.,TRBV18,TRBJ2-3,.,CASSPVLASDTQYF,TGTGCCAGCTCCCCCGTTTTGGCCTCGGATACGCAGTATTTT
.,TRBV7-2,TRBJ2-7,once,CASSPSAGRDEQYF,TGTGCCAGCAGCCCCTCGGCGGGCCGGGACGAGCAGTACTTC
TRBD2,TRBV30,TRBJ2-7,.,CAWRAAGGPGEQYF,TGTGCCTGGAGGGCGGCGGGAGGGCCTGGGGAGCAGTACTTC
.,TRBV10-3,TRBJ1-1,.,CAIYSGQNTEAFF,TGTGCCATCTATTCGGGGCAGAACACTGAAGCTTTCTTT
TRBD2,TRBV10-3,TRBJ2-1,.,CAISATSGYNEQFF,TGTGCCATCAGTGCGACTAGCGGGTACAATGAGCAGTTCTTC
.,TRBV6-5,TRBJ1-1,.,CASTRKGEAFF,TGTGCCAGCACACGAAAGGGTGAAGCTTTCTTT
TRBD2,TRBV7-2,TRBJ2-7,few,CASSGFKGSSGRAYEQYF,TGTGCCAGCAGCGGATTTAAGGGGTCTAGCGGGAGGGCTTACGAGCAGTACTTC
TRBD1,TRBV6-5,TRBJ2-2,.,CASSYRGHGAGELFF,TGTGCCAGCAGTTACAGGGGGCACGGCGCCGGGGAGCTGTTTTTT
.,TRBV6-5,TRBJ1-5,.,CASSRGEGLNQPQHF,TGTGCCAGCAGTCGGGGTGAGGGGCTCAATCAGCCCCAGCATTTT
.,TRBV7-2,TRBJ1-5,.,CASSPSGPGQPQHF,TGTGCCAGCAGCCCGTCGGGACCTGGTCAGCCCCAGCATTTT
.,TRBV5-4,TRBJ1-5,.,CASSLDKEPYQPQHF,TGTGCCAGCAGCTTGGACAAGGAGCCTTATCAGCCCCAGCATTTT
TRBD1,TRBV25-1,TRBJ2-2,.,CASSPRDRWNTGELFF,TGTGCCAGCAGTCCCCGGGACAGATGGAACACCGGGGAGCTGTTTTTT
.,TRBV11-2,TRBJ2-5,.,CASSLVPGSETQYF,TGTGCCAGCAGCTTAGTTCCGGGGTCAGAGACCCAGTACTTC
.,TRBV28,TRBJ1-4,.,CASSLGRHEKLFF,TGTGCCAGCAGTTTAGGACGTCACGAAAAACTGTTTTTT
.,TRBV9,TRBJ1-3,.,CASSVAPQGTGNTIYF,TGTGCCAGCAGCGTAGCACCACAGGGAACTGGAAACACCATATATTTT
.,TRBV2,TRBJ1-2,.,CASSDDRYGYTF,TGTGCCAGCAGTGACGACAGATATGGCTACACCTTC
TRBD2,TRBV5-6,TRBJ2-2,.,CASSLVRGRTYTGELFF,TGTGCCAGCAGCTTGGTGCGCGGGAGGACGTACACCGGGGAGCTGTTTTTT
TRBD2,TRBV7-2,TRBJ2-7,.,CASSLLVSGNYEQYF,TGTGCCAGCAGCTTATTGGTTAGCGGGAACTACGAGCAGTACTTC
TRBD1,TRBV11-3,TRBJ2-1,.,CASSDRRDRGNEQFF,TGTGCCAGCAGCGATCGACGGGACAGGGGGAATGAGCAGTTCTTC
TRBD1,TRBV11-2,TRBJ1-2,.,CASRPPGGYGYTF,TGTGCCAGCAGGCCCCCAGGGGGCTATGGCTACACCTTC